Listed here is a single T cell receptor (beta chain). Its cognate antigen has yet to be identified. No per-base quality is available; no much larger clone lies one base away. This sample is part of a study of blood T cell repertoires in COVID-19 (dated by TCRdb to the early 2020s). Looking at the study overall: Samples from collaborators originated in the United States, Italy and Spain and spanned both the acute and convalescent phases of COVID-19. The material from the prospective study consisted of cDNA or gDNA derived from T cells, B-cell-depleted T cells, or PBMCs. The sample metadata nearly always contained a de-identified subject ID, COVID-19 status, age in years and sex. Where available, HLA class I and class II types were taken from metadata supplied by the sample provider and were not determined by assay-based typing. A freely available public database, intended as a resource for researchers studying the immune response to SARS-CoV-2, is where the repertoires were released. Deeply sampled blood TCRbeta repertoires from subjects exposed to, actively infected with, or recovered from COVID-19 were included in the dataset. The samples were drawn from the first 160 participants of the ongoing ImmuneRACE study and from over a thousand subjects provided by 6 global collaborators.

TCRbeta CDR3 regions were amplified from genomic DNA by means of the immunoSEQ Assay, a bias-controlled multiplex PCR. The paper's processing steps were these. Nucleated cell counts per sample were estimated from amplification of reference gene primers within the assay. To quantify the absolute abundance of each unique TCRbeta CDR3 rearrangement, sequence reads were collapsed and filtered. For each sample, productive Simpson clonality was calculated by taking the square root of Simpson's diversity index across productive rearrangements. The table was pulled from immuneACCESS by TCRdb, which kept in-frame rearrangements only. Such tables lose some clones; where checked, under half of the loss comes from unresolved V genes, and the rest has no known cause. V, J and clone size derive from that table, while D and trimming were established from the DNA sequence. This sample gives about 26,000 clones in total; approximately 70% of them show up just once. The ten largest clonotypes hold under 7.5% of the sample.

Each collaborating institution followed its own protocols to collect whole blood in K2EDTA tubes. For TCRbeta analysis, collaborators shipped samples in one of three forms: frozen whole blood, isolated PBMCs, or DNA extracted from either of those sample types. Overall results and qualifications from the work: The quantity of clinical and demographic metadata differed by source and by participant and was supplied without curation.

The germline V and J ends show losses of 0 bases and 7 bases respectively, and no gene match explains 6 bases of the junction. Including cysteine and phenylalanine, the CDR3 has 15 amino acids. The kept DNA is CDR3 alone, 45 bases in frame from the first base. Reading the germline V gene gives CDR1 KGHSY and CDR2 FQNENV. The clonotype was recovered from a man in his sixties with active or convalescent COVID-19. The chain links TRBV16 with TRBJ1-2, with 9 bases aligning to TRBD1. Sequences were obtained from peripheral blood. For the CDR3, the sequence is CASSQSFTGGFGYTF. The nucleotide sequence is given as TGTGCCAGCAGCCAATCTTTCACAGGGGGCTTTGGCTACACCTTC.